The next 7 T cell receptor beta chains were all read from a single sample in a study of radiation and T cells in renal cell carcinoma. Time point given: blood 2 weeks post-SBRT. The treatment was: 15 Gy SBRT to primary tumor, nephrectomy 4 weeks later. The table came from immunoSEQ multiplex PCR; TCRdb's copy has only in-frame clones and leaves some out. Of some 150,000 clones in the sample, 87% were seen once. This specimen was blood, taken from a patient whose treatment included radiotherapy and nephrectomy. These receptors were obtained from a woman in her forties or fifties with renal cell carcinoma.

This chain uses TRBV7-2 with TRBJ2-1, with D unresolved. This CDR3 is built from 15 residues. Germline CDR1 reads SGHTA; CDR2 reads FQGNSA. Trimming pared 4 bases from V and 6 bases from J, leaving 16 bases between. In DNA, the CDR3 is TGTGCCAGCAGCTCCCCGGAGATCCGAGGCAATGAGCAGTTCTTC. This encodes CASSSPEIRGNEQFF.

The V gene is TRBV18, the J gene TRBJ2-2, with a weak D call TRBD1 (5 bases). The CDR3 spans 14 residues. The germline V and J ends were trimmed by 4 bases and 0 bases, with 6 bases remaining between them. CDR1 is KGHSH and CDR2 is LQKENI in the germline V gene. The CDR3 nucleotides are TGTGCCAGCTCACAAGGGGCGAACACCGGGGAGCTGTTTTTT. This codes for CASSQGANTGELFF.

This rearrangement joins TRBV6-6 to TRBJ1-2; no reliable D call. Germline CDR1 and CDR2: MNHNY and SVGAGI (reference sequence). This CDR3 is built from 14 residues. Trimming removed 2 bases from V and 9 bases from J, with 16 bases in between. The CDR3 loop reads CASSYQNDGVSYTF. The CDR3 DNA reads as TGTGCCAGCAGTTACCAAAACGACGGGGTCAGCTACACCTTC.

In its sample, this clone was seen once. The CDR3 spells CASSSAGTSGSAYF. CDR3 bases: TGTGCCAGCAGCTCCGCCGGGACTAGCGGAAGCGCGTACTTC. The chain couples TRBV11-2 to TRBJ2-5; 11 positions agree with TRBD2. The CDR3 covers 14 residues. V was pared by 4 bases and J by 13 bases, with 11 bases of the junction left unmatched. Germline V lookup: CDR1 SGHAT, CDR2 FQNNGV.

CDR3 bases: TGTGCCAGCAGCGTCAAAAGGGTAGGCCCAGATACGCAGTATTTT. Its translation is CASSVKRVGPDTQYF. V gene TRBV9 combines with J gene TRBJ2-3; unclear D gene. The ends were cut back, 2 bases at V and 4 bases at J, with 14 bases in the middle. The CDR3 has 15 amino acids. CDR1 and CDR2 (germline): SGDLS, YYNGEE.

The gene calls are TRBV12-5 and TRBJ2-1; TRBD2 is a possible D gene (5 bases). The CDR3 consists of 12 residues. Per germline, CDR1 LGHNT and CDR2 FRNRAP. Trimming pared 2 bases from V and 9 bases from J, leaving 8 bases between. CDR3 amino acids: CASGLSGGEQFF. The CDR3, as DNA: TGTGCTAGTGGTTTGAGCGGTGGTGAGCAGTTCTTC.

This chain uses TRBV6-1 with TRBJ1-2; 10 positions match TRBD1. CDR3 length: 14 amino acids. In germline, CDR1 is MNHNS, CDR2 SASEGT. J gave up 8 bases and V 5 bases, and 8 bases lay outside the gene matches. This CDR3 reads CASSSRDRGGGYTF. As DNA, the CDR3 is TGTGCCAGCAGTTCCCGGGACAGGGGAGGCGGCTACACCTTC.